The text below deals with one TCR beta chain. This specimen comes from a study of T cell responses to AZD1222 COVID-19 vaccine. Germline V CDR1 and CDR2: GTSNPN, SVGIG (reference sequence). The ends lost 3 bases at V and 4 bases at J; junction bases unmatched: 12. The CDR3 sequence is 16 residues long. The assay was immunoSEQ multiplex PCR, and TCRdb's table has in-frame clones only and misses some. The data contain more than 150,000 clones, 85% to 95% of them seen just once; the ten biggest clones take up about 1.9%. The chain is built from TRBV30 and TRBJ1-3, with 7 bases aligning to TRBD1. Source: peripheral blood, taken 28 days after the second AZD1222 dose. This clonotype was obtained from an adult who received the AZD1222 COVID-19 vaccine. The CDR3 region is CAWRTITGTAGNTIYF. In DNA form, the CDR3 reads TGTGCCTGGAGGACGATAACAGGGACAGCCGGAAACACCATATATTTT. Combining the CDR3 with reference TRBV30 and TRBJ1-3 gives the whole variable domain SQTIHQWPATLVQPVGSPLSLECTVEGTSNPNLYWYRQAAGRGLQLLFYSVGIGQISSEVPQNLSASRPQDRQFILSSKKLLLSDSGFYLCAWRTITGTAGNTIYFGEGSWLTVV.